The clone carrying this T cell receptor (beta chain) showed up many times. The antigen remains unidentified. V lost 4 bases and J 9 bases, leaving 15 bases between the germline ends. There are 13 residues in the CDR3. From germline, CDR1 is KGHDR and CDR2 SFDVKD. This sample stems from a study of neurological immune-mediated disorders. The cDNA was generated through 5'RACE incorporating 10-nucleotide random UMIs. TCRdb ran MiXCR on the 5' RACE reads and lists one entry per CDR3 protein. The table includes about 66,000 distinct CDR3 sequences, 3% to 3.5% detected once. Whole-study results and caveats: Grouping of repertoires by phylogeny put those of 18 of 34 multiple sclerosis patients into a single related-CDR3 cluster, a possible signature. No expanded-clone CDR3 amino acid sequence recurred across subjects, suggesting private TCR-beta repertoires.

Sequenced: PBMCs. The clonotype was recovered from a man between 35 and 55 years old with multiple sclerosis. The chain carries TRBV24-1 and TRBJ2-7; no definite D call. CDR3: CATSDPNYERQYF. The CDR3 DNA reads TGTGCCACCAGTGACCCGAATTACGAGCGGCAGTACTTC.